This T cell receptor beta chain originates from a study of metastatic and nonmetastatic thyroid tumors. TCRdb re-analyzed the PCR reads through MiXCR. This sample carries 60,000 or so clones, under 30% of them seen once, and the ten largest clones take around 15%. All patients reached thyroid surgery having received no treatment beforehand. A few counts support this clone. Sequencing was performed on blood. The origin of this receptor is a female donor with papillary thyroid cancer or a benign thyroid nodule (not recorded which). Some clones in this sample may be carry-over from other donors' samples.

The CDR3 DNA sequence: TGTGCCAGCAGTCCGGGACAGGCCTTTGGGGACACCTTC. Translation gives CASSPGQAFGDTF. The gene calls are TRBV6-2 or TRBV6-3 and TRBJ1-2, with 8 bases lining up with TRBD1. CDR3 length equals 13 residues. Germline V gene sequence: CDR1 MNHEY, CDR2 SVGEGT. The ends lost 5 bases at V and 12 bases at J; junction bases unmatched: 11.